The text below deals with one TCR beta chain. Its matching antigen is unknown. This record belongs to a study of cytomegalovirus exposure and HLA in healthy donors. General observations from the study: Donors belonging to an Asian-associated ancestry cluster reportedly showed fewer N-insertions in productive TCRs than the roughly 670-donor mean, according to what a later analysis found. A previous analysis found most TCR beta V segments productive roughly 90% or roughly 30% of the time.

Trimming cost V 0 bases and J 9 bases; bases outside gene matches: 7. This CDR3 is built from 14 residues. Germline CDR1 SGHNT, CDR2 YYREEE (reference sequence). The PCR employed 60 Vbeta primers together with 13 Jbeta primers. Measured with immunoSEQ multiplex PCR; TCRdb has only the in-frame clones, and not every one. Of some 140,000 clones listed, roughly 80% are singletons. The sample consisted of PBMCs. The receptor was derived from a man aged 40-49 years in good health and CMV-seronegative. This chain joins TRBV5-4 and TRBJ1-2; 8 bases align to TRBD1. The CDR3 region is CASSLDEAGGSYTF. The CDR3 DNA is TGTGCCAGCAGCTTGGATGAGGCAGGGGGCAGCTACACCTTC.